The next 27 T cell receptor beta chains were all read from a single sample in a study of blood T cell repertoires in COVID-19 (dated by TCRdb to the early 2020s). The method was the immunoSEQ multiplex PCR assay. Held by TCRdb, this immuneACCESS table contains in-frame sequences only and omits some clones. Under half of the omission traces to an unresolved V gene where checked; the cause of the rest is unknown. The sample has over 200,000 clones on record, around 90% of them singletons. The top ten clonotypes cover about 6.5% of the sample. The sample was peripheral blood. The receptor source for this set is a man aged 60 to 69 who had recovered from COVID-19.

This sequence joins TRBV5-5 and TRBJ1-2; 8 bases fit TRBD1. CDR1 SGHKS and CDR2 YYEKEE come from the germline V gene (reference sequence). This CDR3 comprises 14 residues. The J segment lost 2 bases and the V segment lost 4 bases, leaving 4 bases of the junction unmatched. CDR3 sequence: CASSERTGNYGYTF. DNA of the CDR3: TGTGCCAGCAGCGAACGGACAGGGAACTATGGCTACACCTTC.

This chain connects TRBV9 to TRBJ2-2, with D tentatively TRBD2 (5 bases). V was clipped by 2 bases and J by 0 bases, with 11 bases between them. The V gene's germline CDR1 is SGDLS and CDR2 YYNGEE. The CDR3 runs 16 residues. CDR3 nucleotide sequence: TGTGCCAGCAGCGTTGATGCCGGGACGAACACCGGGGAGCTGTTTTTT. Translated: CASSVDAGTNTGELFF.

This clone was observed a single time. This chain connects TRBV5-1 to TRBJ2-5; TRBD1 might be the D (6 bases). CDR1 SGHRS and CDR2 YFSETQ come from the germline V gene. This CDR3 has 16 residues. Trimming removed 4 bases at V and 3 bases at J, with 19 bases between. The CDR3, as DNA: TGCGCCAGCAGCCCGGTTGCCAGGACAGCCGAAGAGACCCAGTACTTC. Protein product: CASSPVARTAEETQYF.

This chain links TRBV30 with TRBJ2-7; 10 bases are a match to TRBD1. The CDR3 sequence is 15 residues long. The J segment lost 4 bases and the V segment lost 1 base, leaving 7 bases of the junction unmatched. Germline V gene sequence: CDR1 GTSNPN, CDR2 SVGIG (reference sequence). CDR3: CAWSAGTGVMYEQYF. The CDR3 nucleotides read TGTGCCTGGAGTGCCGGGACAGGGGTGATGTACGAGCAGTACTTC.

The chain's CDR3 is CASSPPRTGIGTQYF. CDR3 nucleotides: TGTGCCAGCTCACCACCACGGACAGGGATCGGTACGCAGTATTTT. The gene calls are TRBV18 and TRBJ2-3; 8 positions match TRBD1. With V trimmed by 0 bases and J by 8 bases, 7 bases remained unmatched. The CDR3 is 15 residues long. The V gene's germline CDR1 is KGHSH and CDR2 LQKENI.

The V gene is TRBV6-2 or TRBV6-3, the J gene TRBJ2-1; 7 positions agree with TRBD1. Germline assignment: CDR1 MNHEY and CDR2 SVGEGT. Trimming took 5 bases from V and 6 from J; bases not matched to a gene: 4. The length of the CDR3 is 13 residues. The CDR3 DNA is TGTGCCAGCAGTAGTAACAGGGGCAATGAGCAGTTCTTC. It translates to CASSSNRGNEQFF.

The CDR3 nucleotides are TGTGCCAGCAGTTATCTGACTAGTAAGGGAGAGACCCAGTACTTC. It is translated as CASSYLTSKGETQYF. V usage is TRBV2 and J usage is TRBJ2-5, with D maybe TRBD2 (6 bases). The V gene lost 5 bases and the J gene lost 4 bases, with 17 bases spanning the gap. Germline V CDR1 and CDR2: SNHLY, FYNNEI. The CDR3 loop spans 15 amino acids.

The CDR3 sequence is CASSLEGAGEQYF. The CDR3 DNA sequence: TGCGCCAGCAGCTTAGAGGGGGCGGGAGAGCAGTACTTC. The V gene is TRBV5-1, the J gene TRBJ2-7; D possibly corresponds to TRBD1 (7 bases). The V end lost 2 bases, the J end lost 7 bases, and 13 bases lay between the germline ends. CDR1 and CDR2 from the germline V gene are SGHRS and YFSETQ. The CDR3 runs to 13 residues.

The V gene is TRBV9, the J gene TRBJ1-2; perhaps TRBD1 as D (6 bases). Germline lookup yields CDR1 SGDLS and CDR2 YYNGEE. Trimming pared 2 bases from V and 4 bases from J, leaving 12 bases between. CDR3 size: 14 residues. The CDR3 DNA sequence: TGTGCCAGCAGCGTGAATTACAGGGCCTATGGCTACACCTTC. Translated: CASSVNYRAYGYTF. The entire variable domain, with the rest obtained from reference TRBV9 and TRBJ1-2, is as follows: DSGVTQTPKHLITATGQRVTLRCSPRSGDLSVYWYQQSLDQGLQFLIQYYNGEERAKGNILERFSAQQFPDLHSELNLSSLELGDSALYFCASSVNYRAYGYTFGSGTRLTVV.

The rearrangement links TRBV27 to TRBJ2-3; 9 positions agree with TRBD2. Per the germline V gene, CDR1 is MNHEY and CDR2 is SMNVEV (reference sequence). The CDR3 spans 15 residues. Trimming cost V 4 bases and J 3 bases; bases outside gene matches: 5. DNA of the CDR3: TGTGCCAGCAGTTCGTCTAGCGGGACAACAGATACGCAGTATTTT. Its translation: CASSSSSGTTDTQYF.

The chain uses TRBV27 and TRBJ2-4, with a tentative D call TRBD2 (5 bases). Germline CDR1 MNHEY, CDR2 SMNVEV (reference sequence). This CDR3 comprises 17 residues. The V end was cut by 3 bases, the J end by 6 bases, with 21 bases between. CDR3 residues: CASSFEGRGRATNIQYF. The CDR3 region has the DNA TGTGCCAGCAGTTTTGAGGGTCGCGGAAGGGCAACAAACATTCAGTACTTC.

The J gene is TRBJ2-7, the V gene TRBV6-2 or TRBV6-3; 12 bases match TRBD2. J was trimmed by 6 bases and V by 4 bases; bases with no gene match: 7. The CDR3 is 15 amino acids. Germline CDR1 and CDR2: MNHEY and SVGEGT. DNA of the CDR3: TGTGCCAGCAGTTTCCCCGGACTAGCGGGACGCGAGCAGTACTTC. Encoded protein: CASSFPGLAGREQYF.

CDR3 protein: CASSQEWNRATGNTIYF. The CDR3 nucleotides are TGCGCCAGCAGCCAAGAATGGAACAGGGCAACTGGAAACACCATATATTTT. The chain couples TRBV4-1 to TRBJ1-3; tentatively, D is TRBD1 (6 bases). V shed 0 bases and J shed 2 bases, with 14 bases lying between them. The CDR3 spans 17 residues. Germline lookup yields CDR1 MGHRA and CDR2 YSYEKL.

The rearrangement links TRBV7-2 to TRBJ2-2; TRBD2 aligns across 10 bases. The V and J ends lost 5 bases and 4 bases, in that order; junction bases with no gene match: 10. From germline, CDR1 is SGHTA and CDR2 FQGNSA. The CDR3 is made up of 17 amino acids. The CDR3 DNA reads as TGTGCCAGCAGCCTCTCCCGGCTAGCGGGAGTCACCGGGGAGCTGTTTTTT. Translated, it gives CASSLSRLAGVTGELFF.

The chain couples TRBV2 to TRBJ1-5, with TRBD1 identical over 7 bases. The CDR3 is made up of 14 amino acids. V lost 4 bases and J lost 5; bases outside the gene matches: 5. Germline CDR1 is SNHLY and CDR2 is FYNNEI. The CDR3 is CASSGDSIYQPQHF. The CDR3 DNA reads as TGTGCCAGCAGTGGGGACAGCATTTATCAGCCCCAGCATTTT.

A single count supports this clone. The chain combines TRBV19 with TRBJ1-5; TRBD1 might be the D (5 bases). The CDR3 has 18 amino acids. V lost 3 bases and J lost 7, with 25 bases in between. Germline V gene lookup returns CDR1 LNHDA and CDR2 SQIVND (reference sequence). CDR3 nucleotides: TGTGCCAGTAGTATTCCTCCTCCTCACCCGGGGGGTCGGCAGCCCCAGCATTTT. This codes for CASSIPPPHPGGRQPQHF.

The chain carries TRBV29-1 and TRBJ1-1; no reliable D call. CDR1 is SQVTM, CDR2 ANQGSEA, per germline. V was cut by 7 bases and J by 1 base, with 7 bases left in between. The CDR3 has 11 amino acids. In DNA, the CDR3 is TGCAGCGCGACACCGAACACTGAAGCTTTCTTT. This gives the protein CSATPNTEAFF.

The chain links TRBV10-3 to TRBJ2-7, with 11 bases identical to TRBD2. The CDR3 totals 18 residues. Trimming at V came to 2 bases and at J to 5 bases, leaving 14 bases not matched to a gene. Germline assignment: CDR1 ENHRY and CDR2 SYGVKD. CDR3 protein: CAISEPRGSVAGGHEQYF. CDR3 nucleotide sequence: TGTGCCATCAGTGAGCCGCGGGGTTCTGTAGCGGGGGGGCACGAGCAGTACTTC.

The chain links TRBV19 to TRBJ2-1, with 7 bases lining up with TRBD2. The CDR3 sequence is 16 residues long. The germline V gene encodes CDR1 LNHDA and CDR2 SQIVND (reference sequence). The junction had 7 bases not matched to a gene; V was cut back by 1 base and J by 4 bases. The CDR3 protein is CASSIASGTGYNEQFF. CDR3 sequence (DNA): TGTGCCAGTAGTATAGCGAGCGGGACCGGATACAATGAGCAGTTCTTC.

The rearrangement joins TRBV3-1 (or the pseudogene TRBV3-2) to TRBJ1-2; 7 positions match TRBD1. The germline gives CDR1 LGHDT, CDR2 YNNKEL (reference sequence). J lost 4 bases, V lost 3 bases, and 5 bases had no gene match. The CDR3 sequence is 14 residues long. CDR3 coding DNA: TGTGCCAGCAGCCACAGACAGGGCGGCTATGGCTACACCTTC. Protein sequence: CASSHRQGGYGYTF.

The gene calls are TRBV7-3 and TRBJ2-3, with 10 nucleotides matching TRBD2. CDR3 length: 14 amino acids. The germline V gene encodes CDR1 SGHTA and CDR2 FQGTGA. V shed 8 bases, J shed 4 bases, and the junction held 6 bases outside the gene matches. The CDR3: CASRASGGPDTQYF. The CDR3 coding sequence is TGTGCCAGCCGGGCTAGCGGGGGCCCAGATACGCAGTATTTT. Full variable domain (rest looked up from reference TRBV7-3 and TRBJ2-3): GAGVSQTPSNKVTEKGKYVELRCDPISGHTALYWYRQSLGQGPEFLIYFQGTGAADDSGLPNDRFFAVRPEGSVSTLKIQRTERGDSAVYLCASRASGGPDTQYFGPGTRLTVL.

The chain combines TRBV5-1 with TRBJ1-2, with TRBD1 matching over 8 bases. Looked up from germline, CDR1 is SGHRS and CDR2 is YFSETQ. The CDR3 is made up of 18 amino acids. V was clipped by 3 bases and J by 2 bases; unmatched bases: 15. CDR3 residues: CASSSPGQENLPNYGYTF. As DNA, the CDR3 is TGCGCCAGCAGCTCTCCGGGACAGGAAAATTTACCCAACTATGGCTACACCTTC.

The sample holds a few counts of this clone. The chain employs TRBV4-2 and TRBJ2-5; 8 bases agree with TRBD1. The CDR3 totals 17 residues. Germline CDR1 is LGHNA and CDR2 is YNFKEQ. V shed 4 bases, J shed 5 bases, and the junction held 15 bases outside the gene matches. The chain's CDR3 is CASSPMSGQGLGETQYF. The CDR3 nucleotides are TGTGCCAGCAGCCCAATGTCCGGACAGGGTCTAGGGGAGACCCAGTACTTC.

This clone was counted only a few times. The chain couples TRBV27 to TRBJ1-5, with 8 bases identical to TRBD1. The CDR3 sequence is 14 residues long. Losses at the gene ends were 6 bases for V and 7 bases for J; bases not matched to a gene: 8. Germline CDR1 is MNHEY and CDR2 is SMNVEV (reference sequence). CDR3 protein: CASRQSGGGQPQHF. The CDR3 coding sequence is TGTGCCAGCAGACAATCAGGGGGCGGACAGCCCCAGCATTTT.

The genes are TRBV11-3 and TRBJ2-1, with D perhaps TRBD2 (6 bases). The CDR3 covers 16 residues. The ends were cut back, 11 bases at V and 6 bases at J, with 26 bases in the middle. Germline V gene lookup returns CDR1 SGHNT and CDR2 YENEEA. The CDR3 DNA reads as TGTGCCTTCTTGGCGGGAAAGGATATTATAGGCAATGAGCAGTTCTTC. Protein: CAFLAGKDIIGNEQFF.

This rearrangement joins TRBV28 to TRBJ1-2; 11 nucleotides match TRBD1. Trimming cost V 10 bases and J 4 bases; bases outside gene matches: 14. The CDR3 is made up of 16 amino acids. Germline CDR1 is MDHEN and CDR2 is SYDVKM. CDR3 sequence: CANGFRDRGGSYGYTF. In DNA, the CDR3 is TGTGCCAACGGGTTCCGGGACAGGGGGGGGAGCTATGGCTACACCTTC.

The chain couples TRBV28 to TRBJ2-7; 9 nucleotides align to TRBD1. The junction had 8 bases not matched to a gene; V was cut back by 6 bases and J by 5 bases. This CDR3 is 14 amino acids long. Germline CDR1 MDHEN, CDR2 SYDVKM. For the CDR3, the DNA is TGTGCCAGCAGGCACCGGGACAGGGTCAACGAGCAGTACTTC. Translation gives CASRHRDRVNEQYF.